The clone carrying this T cell receptor (beta chain) was counted many times. The junction had 15 bases not matched to a gene; V was cut back by 4 bases and J by 0 bases. CDR3 length: 20 residues. Germline V CDR1 and CDR2: MDHEN, SYDVKM. This sample was taken from a study of blood T cell repertoires in COVID-19. Study summary: The study drew acute and convalescent COVID-19 samples from the United States, Italy and Spain. T cells, B-cell-depleted T cells, or PBMCs provided the cDNA or gDNA that served as material.

In the authors' workflow: By means of reference gene primer amplification, nucleated cell counts were estimated. Libraries were prepared by immunoSEQ multiplex PCR; TCRdb keeps only in-frame clonotypes and omits some of them. For V, J and clone size, that table is used; D and trimming come from the DNA. The repertoire holds 100,000 to 150,000 clones, with under 85% as singletons. Source material: peripheral blood. The receptor was derived from a man in his 60s with acute or convalescent COVID-19. The V call is TRBV28, the J call TRBJ2-1; 10 bases match TRBD2. CDR3 in amino acids: CASSSLLTSGLFSSYNEQFF. CDR3 bases: TGTGCCAGCAGTTCTCTTTTGACTAGCGGGCTATTCAGCTCCTACAATGAGCAGTTCTTC.